The T cell receptor (beta chain) under discussion was sequenced for a study of glioma-infiltrating T cells after dendritic cell vaccination. Study-level information: At biweekly intervals, patients got three intradermal dendritic cell vaccine injections.

The primer mix had 60 V beta and 13 J beta primers. Assay used: immunoSEQ multiplex PCR; TCRdb lists only in-frame clones, some missing. The sample includes about 73,000 clones, more than 65% of them seen just once. The junction had 10 bases not matched to a gene; V was cut back by 3 bases and J by 10 bases. The germline gives CDR1 SGDLS, CDR2 YYNGEE. CDR3 length: 14 residues. This clone was detected only once. The sequences come from blood, collected before dendritic cell vaccination. The V gene is TRBV9, the J gene TRBJ2-1; 7 bases agree with TRBD1. The receptor's source is a human donor with glioblastoma. This CDR3 reads CASSAGDSTTEQFF. For the CDR3, the DNA is TGTGCCAGCAGCGCCGGGGACAGCACTACGGAGCAGTTCTTC.